A selection of T cell receptor beta chains follows, all from one sample in a study of PD-1 blockade in classical Hodgkin lymphoma. Sequenced by immunoSEQ multiplex PCR; TCRdb stores in-frame clones only, minus some. There are 150,000 or so clones in the sample; 78% occur only once, and roughly 10% lies in the top ten. Sequenced here: peripheral blood mononuclear cells (PBMCs), sampled before the second cycle of nivolumab. The receptors originated from a human donor with classical Hodgkin lymphoma. Each CDR3 is given with its conserved first and last residue. The D gene is left open where the match is weak. The size of a clone is reported for some rows only, either as once, few or many, or as a class for expanded clones.

j_call v_call d_call clone_size cdr3_length cdr3_nt cdr3_aa
TRBJ2-2 TRBV28 TRBD2 . 16 TGTGCCAGCAGTTTGTCCCTTAGCGGGAGTACCGGGGAGCTGTTTTTT CASSLSLSGSTGELFF
TRBJ1-1 TRBV10-3 . many 13 TGTGCCGCTGCTACAGCTGGGGACACTGAAGCTTTCTTT CAAATAGDTEAFF
TRBJ2-7 TRBV2 . once 13 TGTGCCAGCAGTGACGCGGTCGTCTACGAGCAGTACTTC CASSDAVVYEQYF
TRBJ1-2 TRBV6-5 TRBD1 . 15 TGTGCCAGCAGTTACGGACAGGGGGGCCTCTATGGCTACACCTTC CASSYGQGGLYGYTF
TRBJ1-5 TRBV29-1 . . 13 TGCAGCGTTGAGACAGGTAGCAATCAGCCCCAGCATTTT CSVETGSNQPQHF
TRBJ1-2 TRBV2 . . 13 TGTGCCAGCAGTACTTCAGAGCGCTATGGCTACACCTTC CASSTSERYGYTF
TRBJ1-1 TRBV6-5 . . 14 TGTGCCAGCAGTTACTCCCTCTCGAACACTGAAGCTTTCTTT CASSYSLSNTEAFF
TRBJ1-1 TRBV6-6 . once 12 TGTGCCACCTGCAGGGGGAACACTGAAGCTTTCTTT CATCRGNTEAFF
TRBJ2-5 TRBV18 . . 13 TGTGCCAGCTCGGATTTGTACCAAGAGACCCAGTACTTC CASSDLYQETQYF
TRBJ1-1 TRBV10-3 . . 15 TGTGCCATCAGTGAGTCTCCGGGGCAATTGGTTGAAGCTTTCTTT CAISESPGQLVEAFF
TRBJ2-3 TRBV4-2 TRBD2 once 19 TGTGCCAGCAGCCAAGAGGGACTACAGGTGCGGGGGGGCACAGATACGCAGTATTTT CASSQEGLQVRGGTDTQYF
TRBJ2-3 TRBV5-4 TRBD2 . 15 TGTGCCAGCAGCTTTGGGGCGGGAGGAGGCGATACGCAGTATTTT CASSFGAGGGDTQYF
TRBJ2-3 TRBV4-3 . . 17 TGCGCCAGCAGCCAAGATTCGGGCGGAGCGCCGTGGGATACGCAGTATTTT CASSQDSGGAPWDTQYF
TRBJ1-3 TRBV9 TRBD1 . 16 TGTGCCAGCAGCGTAGTGCCAGGGGGATTTGGAAACACCATATATTTT CASSVVPGGFGNTIYF
TRBJ2-1 TRBV15 TRBD2 . 14 TGTGCCACCAGTTTACTAGCGGGAAGCTGGGAGCAGTTCTTC CATSLLAGSWEQFF
TRBJ2-3 TRBV7-3 . . 19 TGTGCCAGCAGCTTAACTTCGGCAGGGGCCCAGCCTAGCACAGATACGCAGTATTTT CASSLTSAGAQPSTDTQYF
TRBJ2-5 TRBV18 . . 13 TGTGCCAGCTCAGTAGAAGGATCGGAGACCCAGTACTTC CASSVEGSETQYF
TRBJ1-1 TRBV27 TRBD1 . 15 TGTGCCAGCAGTTTATCGTACAGGGGGATCACTGAAGCTTTCTTT CASSLSYRGITEAFF
TRBJ1-6 TRBV27 . . 17 TGTGCCAGCAGTCCCCGAGGGAGGGCCCCCGATAATTCACCCCTCCACTTT CASSPRGRAPDNSPLHF
TRBJ2-1 TRBV28 TRBD1 . 16 TGTGCCAGCAGAGGACAGGCTATAGGGTCAGGCAATGAGCAGTTCTTC CASRGQAIGSGNEQFF
TRBJ1-3 TRBV5-1 . . 16 TGCGCCAGCAGCTGGGGACCAGGGGACTCTGGAAACACCATATATTTT CASSWGPGDSGNTIYF
TRBJ2-1 TRBV7-8 . once 11 TGTGCCAGCAGCGGGGGGACAGCGGGCGTCTTC CASSGGTAGVF
TRBJ2-7 TRBV21-1 . few 15 TGTGCCAGCAGCAAAGTGGAAAGGGGGATCTACGAGCAGTACTTC CASSKVERGIYEQYF
TRBJ1-2 TRBV27 . . 14 TGTGCCAGCAGTTTGGTGGAAGGACTCTATGGCTACACCTTC CASSLVEGLYGYTF
TRBJ1-4 TRBV6-1 TRBD1 . 15 TGTGCCAGCAGAGCGCCGACAGGGTCTAATGAAAAACTGTTTTTT CASRAPTGSNEKLFF
TRBJ1-2 TRBV27 . . 14 TGTGCCAGCAGAACCGACAGAAACAACTATGGCTACACCTTC CASRTDRNNYGYTF
TRBJ2-2 TRBV30 . once 13 TGTGCCTGGGGCCCAGCGAACACCGGGGAGCTGTTTTTT CAWGPANTGELFF
TRBJ2-7 TRBV6-5 . . 13 TGTGCCAGCACCCGGGGGGCCTCCTACGAGCAGTACTTC CASTRGASYEQYF
TRBJ1-1 TRBV5-1 . . 13 TGCGCCAGCAGCGCCGACGGGAACACTGAAGCTTTCTTT CASSADGNTEAFF
TRBJ2-1 TRBV7-9 TRBD2 . 16 TGTGCCAGCACCTGGGGCATTGGGCTAGCGGGAGGGGAGCAGTTCTTC CASTWGIGLAGGEQFF
TRBJ2-1 TRBV6-1 . . 19 TGTGCCAGCAGTGAACAGACGGAGGATTCGTTTAGCTCCTACAATGAGCAGTTCTTC CASSEQTEDSFSSYNEQFF
TRBJ2-1 TRBV7-9 TRBD1 . 14 TGTGCCAGCAGCTCGTCGACAGGGGGCATTGAGCAGTTCTTC CASSSSTGGIEQFF
TRBJ2-7 TRBV9 TRBD1 . 15 TGTGCCAGCAGCGTAGAAGGGGGCCTTAATCACGAGCAGTACTTC CASSVEGGLNHEQYF
TRBJ1-1 TRBV12-5 . . 19 TGTGCTAGTGGTTGGATCGGGACAATTGGGAACTTTAGGGACACTGAAGCTTTCTTT CASGWIGTIGNFRDTEAFF
TRBJ2-3 TRBV11-3 TRBD1 . 14 TGTGCCAGCAGCTCGGGACAGCACACAGATACGCAGTATTTT CASSSGQHTDTQYF
TRBJ1-1 TRBV5-1 . . 20 TGCGCCAGCAGCTTGATACAGGCTGGTTTCTTCGGAGGGATGAACACTGAAGCTTTCTTT CASSLIQAGFFGGMNTEAFF
TRBJ2-1 TRBV18 . . 12 TGTGCCAGCTCACCAAGGCTCAATGAGCAGTTCTTC CASSPRLNEQFF
TRBJ2-1 TRBV14 TRBD2 . 19 TGTGCCAGCAGCCAAGATTCAAGAAGTAGCGGGAGGCCGGTGGGTGAGCAGTTCTTC CASSQDSRSSGRPVGEQFF
TRBJ2-5 TRBV10-3 . . 13 TGTGCCATCAGTGAGTCCGAGGCGGAGACCCAGTACTTC CAISESEAETQYF
TRBJ2-5 TRBV19 TRBD2 . 13 TGTGCCAGTAGTATGGGACTAGCGGAGACCCAGTACTTC CASSMGLAETQYF
TRBJ2-5 TRBV5-1 . . 15 TGCGCCAGCAGCTCAACCGGGACCAACCAAGAGACCCAGTACTTC CASSSTGTNQETQYF
TRBJ2-1 TRBV6-5 TRBD2 . 15 TGTGCCAGCAGTCAAGGACTAGCAACATACAATGAGCAGTTCTTC CASSQGLATYNEQFF
TRBJ2-2 TRBV2 . . 14 TGTGCCAGCAGTGCTCTAGGAAACACCGGGGAGCTGTTTTTT CASSALGNTGELFF
TRBJ1-2 TRBV5-5 TRBD1 few 14 TGTGCCAGCAGCCGCTGGACAGGCAGGGTAAGCTACACCTTC CASSRWTGRVSYTF
TRBJ1-3 TRBV9 . . 14 TGTGCCAGCAGCGTAGTGGGACCCGGAAACACCATATATTTT CASSVVGPGNTIYF
TRBJ2-1 TRBV28 . . 15 TGTGCCAGCAGTTTACTGCGGGAACCCAACAATGAGCAGTTCTTC CASSLLREPNNEQFF
TRBJ2-6 TRBV7-2 TRBD1 . 15 TGTGCCAGCAGCAAGGGGGGACAGGGTCTCAACGTCCTGACTTTC CASSKGGQGLNVLTF
TRBJ2-7 TRBV5-1 . . 15 TGCGCCAGCAGGTACGAACTAGCCTTCGCCTACGAGCAGTACTTC CASRYELAFAYEQYF
TRBJ1-1 TRBV5-5 . . 19 TGTGCCAGCAGCCCCCGGGGGCAAGTCTGGGCAAGAGTGAACACTGAAGCTTTCTTT CASSPRGQVWARVNTEAFF
TRBJ2-7 TRBV7-2 TRBD2 . 16 TGTGCCAGCAGCTTAATCCCTAGCGGGAGCTCTTACGAGCAGTACTTC CASSLIPSGSSYEQYF
TRBJ2-2 TRBV2 . . 16 TGTGCCAGCATCACGACTAGATGGGGGAACACCGGGGAGCTGTTTTTT CASITTRWGNTGELFF
TRBJ2-3 TRBV10-3 TRBD1 few 13 TGTGCCTCATCAGGGGGAGCCACAGATACGCAGTATTTT CASSGGATDTQYF
TRBJ2-5 TRBV6-1 TRBD1 once 16 TGTGCCAGCAGTGAAGGGGTTGGGGGACAGCAAGAGACCCAGTACTTC CASSEGVGGQQETQYF
TRBJ1-4 TRBV19 . few 14 TGTGCCAGTAGTCTTACAGGGATTAATGAAAAACTGTTTTTT CASSLTGINEKLFF
TRBJ2-2 TRBV7-7 . . 14 TGTGCCAGCAGCTTAGGGCGTAACACCGGGGAGCTGTTTTTT CASSLGRNTGELFF
TRBJ2-3 TRBV6-5 TRBD2 . 13 TGTGCCAGCAGCGGACTAGCAGGAGATACGCAGTATTTT CASSGLAGDTQYF
TRBJ2-1 TRBV10-3 TRBD1 . 13 TGTGCCACCACGGGACAGGGAGACAATGAGCAGTTCTTC CATTGQGDNEQFF
TRBJ1-1 TRBV6-6 . . 12 TGTGCCAGCAGTTTTTTGTACACTGAAGCTTTCTTT CASSFLYTEAFF
TRBJ2-1 TRBV6-5 . once 13 TGTGCCAGCAGTCCACAGAGTTACAATGAGCAGTTCTTC CASSPQSYNEQFF